Following are 14 T cell receptor beta chains from one sample sequenced in a study of shared clonotypes between healthy human individuals. Produced via immunoSEQ multiplex PCR; TCRdb's table is partial and in-frame only. Of around 2,000,000 clones listed, about 95% were seen once; the top ten hold about 1.1%. CD45RO-negative CD8 cells positively selected for CCR7 made up the naive population, which excluded terminally differentiated effector memory CD45RA+ cells. The sequenced material came from naive CD8+ T cells sorted from blood. The receptors were sampled from a young man in good health.

This clone showed up just a few times. The CDR3 sequence is CASSLDRSYNSPLHF. The CDR3 DNA reads TGCGCCAGCAGCTTGGACAGGTCTTATAATTCACCCCTCCACTTT. The J gene is TRBJ1-6, the V gene TRBV5-1, with D maybe TRBD1 (5 bases). Trimming removed 0 bases at V and 4 bases at J, with 8 bases between. The length of the CDR3 is 15 residues. Germline CDR1 and CDR2: SGHRS and YFSETQ.

The chain recombines TRBV7-3 with TRBJ1-2; weak D call: TRBD1 (5 bases). Germline-derived CDR1 and CDR2 are SGHTA and FQGTGA. The CDR3 extends over 13 amino acids. The V and J ends lost 1 base and 5 bases respectively, with 8 bases between them. CDR3 region: CASSLSSGYGYTF. Written as DNA, the CDR3 is TGTGCCAGCAGCTTAAGTTCAGGGTATGGCTACACCTTC.

J is TRBJ2-5 and V is TRBV6-6; TRBD2 matches at 7 bases. The junction had 5 bases not matched to a gene; V was cut back by 0 bases and J by 1 base. The CDR3 spans 16 residues. CDR1 and CDR2 (germline): MNHNY, SVGAGI (reference sequence). CDR3 in amino acids: CASSYSGRGLQETQYF. The CDR3, as DNA: TGTGCCAGCAGTTACTCAGGGAGGGGCCTCCAAGAGACCCAGTACTTC.

V and J are TRBV25-1 and TRBJ2-5; no clear D. The V and J ends lost 3 bases and 2 bases respectively, with 7 bases between them. Per germline, CDR1 MGHDK and CDR2 SYGVNS. The CDR3 loop spans 13 amino acids. This CDR3 reads CASSEPGQETQYF. Here the CDR3 DNA reads TGTGCCAGCAGTGAGCCCGGACAAGAGACCCAGTACTTC.

The chain joins TRBV7-9 to TRBJ2-5, with TRBD2 matching 8 bases. The CDR3 extends over 13 amino acids. Germline V gene lookup returns CDR1 SEHNR and CDR2 FQNEAQ (reference sequence). The ends lost 5 bases at V and 3 bases at J; junction bases unmatched: 2. This CDR3 reads CASSISGKETQYF. The CDR3 DNA reads as TGTGCCAGCAGCATTAGCGGGAAAGAGACCCAGTACTTC.

The CDR3 here is CASSALTGWEYEQYF. The CDR3 region has the DNA TGTGCCAGCAGTGCCTTGACAGGGTGGGAGTACGAGCAGTACTTC. The chain has TRBV6-5 and TRBJ2-7; 7 bases agree with TRBD1. The CDR3 sequence is 15 residues long. The germline V gene encodes CDR1 MNHEY and CDR2 SVGAGI. V trimming: 5 bases; J trimming: 4 bases; junction bases outside the gene matches: 11.

The chain combines TRBV9 with TRBJ2-1; D perhaps matches TRBD1 (6 bases). The germline V gene has CDR1 SGDLS and CDR2 YYNGEE. V lost 0 bases, J lost 5 bases, and 9 bases lay in between. The CDR3 is made up of 14 amino acids. CDR3 sequence (DNA): TGTGCCAGCAGCGTAGAGGGGACAAACAATGAGCAGTTCTTC. It yields the protein CASSVEGTNNEQFF. The complete variable domain, with remaining parts taken from reference TRBV9 and TRBJ2-1, reads DSGVTQTPKHLITATGQRVTLRCSPRSGDLSVYWYQQSLDQGLQFLIQYYNGEERAKGNILERFSAQQFPDLHSELNLSSLELGDSALYFCASSVEGTNNEQFFGPGTRLTVL.

This clone was observed once. This rearrangement joins TRBV29-1 to TRBJ1-1; D gene ambiguous. V lost 0 bases to trimming and J lost 4 bases, with 15 bases between them. The CDR3 totals 15 residues. Germline loops: CDR1 SQVTM, CDR2 ANQGSEA. The CDR3 loop reads CSVEDSFSAATEAFF. CDR3 in DNA: TGCAGCGTTGAAGACAGTTTTTCGGCAGCCACTGAAGCTTTCTTT.

This chain links TRBV5-6 with TRBJ2-3; 7 nucleotides match TRBD2. V lost 2 bases and J lost 5; bases outside the gene matches: 5. Per germline, CDR1 SGHDT and CDR2 YYEEEE. The CDR3 covers 14 residues. This chain's CDR3 is CASSFWGGRDTQYF. The CDR3 nucleotides are TGTGCCAGCAGCTTTTGGGGGGGACGAGATACGCAGTATTTT.

The chain carries TRBV6-5 and TRBJ1-1; D remains unclear. Germline V gene lookup returns CDR1 MNHEY and CDR2 SVGAGI. CDR3 size: 15 residues. V shed 4 bases and J shed 2 bases, with 14 bases lying between them. The CDR3 nucleotides read TGTGCCAGCAGTTCTGAGTTCATAGTTAACACTGAAGCTTTCTTT. It codes for CASSSEFIVNTEAFF.

The chain joins TRBV7-9 to TRBJ2-5; perhaps TRBD2 as D (6 bases). The ends were cut back, 2 bases at V and 5 bases at J, with 27 bases in the middle. The CDR3 covers 19 residues. From germline, CDR1 is SEHNR and CDR2 FQNEAQ (reference sequence). CDR3 DNA: TGTGCCAGCAGCTTAACGAGGTCGGAGGGCCGCGGGCCAGGGGAGACCCAGTACTTC. Encoded protein: CASSLTRSEGRGPGETQYF.

In this sample, this clone turned up once. This chain links TRBV11-2 with TRBJ2-7, with TRBD2 as a possible D gene (6 bases). Per the germline V gene, CDR1 is SGHAT and CDR2 is FQNNGV. The CDR3 runs 14 residues. V was clipped by 0 bases and J by 3 bases, with 9 bases between them. CDR3 in amino acids: CASSLEGGSYEQYF. The CDR3 DNA reads as TGTGCCAGCAGCTTAGAGGGAGGAAGCTACGAGCAGTACTTC.

The DNA of the CDR3 is TGTGCCAGCAGTTACTCGGACAGGGAAGAGACCCAGTACTTC. Amino acids: CASSYSDREETQYF. The J gene is TRBJ2-5, the V gene TRBV6-5, with 8 bases lining up with TRBD1. The length of the CDR3 is 14 residues. V lost 0 bases to trimming and J lost 3 bases; unmatched junction nucleotides: 0. Germline loops: CDR1 MNHEY, CDR2 SVGAGI.

This sequence joins TRBV2 and TRBJ2-3; a weak D match, TRBD2 (6 bases). Germline CDR1 is SNHLY and CDR2 is FYNNEI. With 5 bases removed from V and 0 bases from J, the gap between germline ends came to 15 bases. The CDR3 covers 16 residues. CDR3 in amino acids: CASSSGSATSTDTQYF. The CDR3 region has the DNA TGTGCCAGCAGTTCCGGGAGTGCGACCAGCACAGATACGCAGTATTTT.